Presented here are 19 T cell receptor beta chains from one specimen sequenced in a study of blood T cell repertoires in COVID-19. Clones were read by immunoSEQ multiplex PCR, and TCRdb kept only the in-frame ones, dropping some. The repertoire consists of over 200,000 clones, with around 90% occurring once and the leading ten covering over 13%. The sample was PBMCs or T cells enriched from blood (not recorded which). The receptors come from a man aged 30 to 39 who had been exposed to COVID-19.

This rearrangement joins TRBV6-6 to TRBJ2-1; no clear D gene. V lost 5 bases to trimming and J lost 4 bases, with 21 bases between them. The CDR3 contains 17 residues. From germline, CDR1 is MNHNY and CDR2 SVGAGI (reference sequence). The chain's CDR3 is CASSPTVSWAAYNEQFF. DNA for the CDR3: TGTGCCAGCAGTCCTACGGTTTCTTGGGCTGCGTACAATGAGCAGTTCTTC.

This chain uses TRBV5-1 with TRBJ1-3; D may be TRBD1 (6 bases). Germline loops: CDR1 SGHRS, CDR2 YFSETQ. The CDR3 consists of 15 residues. The V end was cut by 5 bases, the J end by 4 bases, with 16 bases between. The CDR3 nucleotides read TGCGCCAGCAGTGATGAAAGGGGGGGAGGAAACACCATATATTTT. Its translation: CASSDERGGGNTIYF. Full variable domain (rest looked up from reference TRBV5-1 and TRBJ1-3): KAGVTQTPRYLIKTRGQQVTLSCSPISGHRSVSWYQQTPGQGLQFLFEYFSETQRNKGNFPGRFSGRQFSNSRSEMNVSTLELGDSALYLCASSDERGGGNTIYFGEGSWLTVV.

The sample holds one count of this clone. The J gene is TRBJ1-1, the V gene TRBV2, with D possibly TRBD1 on 5 matching bases. CDR3 size: 13 residues. V was clipped by 5 bases and J by 3 bases, with 10 bases between them. Per germline, CDR1 SNHLY and CDR2 FYNNEI. This CDR3 is CASSSEGDTEAFF. CDR3 in DNA: TGTGCCAGCAGTTCCGAAGGGGACACTGAAGCTTTCTTT.

This clone was observed a handful of times. The genes are TRBV7-2 and TRBJ1-5, with D maybe TRBD1 (5 bases). The length of the CDR3 is 13 residues. The V end was cut by 1 base, the J end by 5 bases, with 6 bases between. Germline CDR1 reads SGHTA; CDR2 reads FQGNSA. The chain's CDR3 is CASSLVRDQPQHF. CDR3 bases: TGTGCCAGCAGCTTAGTCAGGGATCAGCCCCAGCATTTT.

As DNA, the CDR3 is TGTGCCAGTAGTATAGGGGTAGCGAGCTCCTACGAGCAGTACTTC. Translation gives CASSIGVASSYEQYF. The chain uses TRBV19 and TRBJ2-7, with a tentative D call TRBD2 (5 bases). This CDR3 region has 15 residues. The germline gives CDR1 LNHDA, CDR2 SQIVND (reference sequence). The germline V and J ends were trimmed by 1 base and 0 bases, with 10 bases remaining between them.

CDR3 bases: TGTGCCAGTAGTGCGGGTATGGGAAGGGATATGTGGGACACTGAAGCTTTCTTT. Amino acid sequence: CASSAGMGRDMWDTEAFF. The V gene is TRBV19, the J gene TRBJ1-1; D gene unclear. The V gene lost 5 bases and the J gene lost 3 bases, with 25 bases spanning the gap. This CDR3 has 18 residues. The germline V gene has CDR1 LNHDA and CDR2 SQIVND (reference sequence).

The gene calls are TRBV27 and TRBJ1-5; D unclear. The length of the CDR3 is 14 residues. The germline CDR1 and CDR2 sequences are MNHEY and SMNVEV (reference sequence). V was clipped by 6 bases and J by 3 bases, with 12 bases between them. This CDR3 is CASSHGLDNQPQHF. CDR3 DNA: TGTGCCAGCAGCCACGGACTTGACAATCAGCCCCAGCATTTT.

This chain joins TRBV7-8 and TRBJ1-5; the D is unclear. The V and J ends lost 3 bases and 3 bases respectively, with 9 bases between them. Germline V gives CDR1 SGHVS, CDR2 FQNEAQ. This CDR3 is built from 14 residues. The CDR3, as DNA: TGTGCCAGCAGCTTCGGACGGGACAATCAGCCCCAGCATTTT. It codes for CASSFGRDNQPQHF.

The rearrangement links TRBV19 to TRBJ2-7, with 12 bases matching TRBD1. Trimming took 3 bases from V and 6 from J; bases not matched to a gene: 3. The CDR3 runs 14 residues. Germline CDR1 reads LNHDA; CDR2 reads SQIVND (reference sequence). DNA for the CDR3: TGTGCCAGTAGTATGGGGACAGGGGGCGGCGAGCAGTACTTC. Translated: CASSMGTGGGEQYF.

In its sample, this clone ranks as medium-sized. The chain employs TRBV5-5 and TRBJ2-7; the D gene is possibly TRBD2 (6 bases). V was shortened by 6 bases and J by 4 bases, with 17 bases between the two germline ends. Germline CDR1 reads SGHKS; CDR2 reads YYEKEE (reference sequence). This CDR3 has 14 residues. The CDR3 DNA is TGTGCCAGCACCCTTGGGCCCGGGGGTTACGAGCAGTACTTC. It is translated as CASTLGPGGYEQYF.

J is TRBJ1-5 and V is TRBV19; 12 positions match TRBD1. Germline V gives CDR1 LNHDA, CDR2 SQIVND (reference sequence). The CDR3 contains 15 residues. V lost 4 bases, J lost 7 bases, and 5 bases stayed unmatched. The CDR3 sequence is CASSKGTGGLQPQHF. The CDR3, as DNA: TGTGCCAGTAGTAAAGGGACAGGGGGCCTGCAGCCCCAGCATTTT.

The chain carries TRBV12-3 or TRBV12-4 and TRBJ1-1, with D hard to call. V lost 1 base, J lost 10 bases, and 13 bases lay in between. CDR3 length: 13 residues. CDR3: CASSLGPGLRAFF. The CDR3 nucleotides are TGTGCCAGCAGTTTAGGGCCGGGTCTAAGAGCTTTCTTT.

The chain employs TRBV3-1 (or the pseudogene TRBV3-2) and TRBJ2-3; the D is unclear. Germline V gene data show CDR1 as LGHDT and CDR2 as YNNKEL (reference sequence). The ends were cut back, 3 bases at V and 4 bases at J, with 8 bases in the middle. The CDR3 sequence is 13 residues long. Here the CDR3 reads CASSQLGADTQYF. The CDR3 DNA sequence: TGTGCCAGCAGCCAGCTAGGCGCAGATACGCAGTATTTT.

V and J are TRBV27 and TRBJ2-1; TRBD2 agrees at 8 bases. Germline lookup yields CDR1 MNHEY and CDR2 SMNVEV (reference sequence). This CDR3 is 15 amino acids long. V was pared by 10 bases and J by 0 bases, with 8 bases of the junction left unmatched. CDR3: CAIRSGGFSYNEQFF. The CDR3 DNA reads as TGTGCCATTAGAAGCGGGGGCTTCTCCTACAATGAGCAGTTCTTC.

V usage is TRBV7-2 and J usage is TRBJ2-1; a possible D gene is TRBD2 (5 bases). Germline V gene sequence: CDR1 SGHTA, CDR2 FQGNSA. Trimming removed 5 bases at V and 7 bases at J, with 12 bases between. This CDR3 spans 13 amino acids. The CDR3 DNA sequence: TGTGCCAGCAGCCCCCCCGGGAAGAATGAGCAGTTCTTC. Amino acids: CASSPPGKNEQFF.

This chain joins TRBV19 and TRBJ1-4, with TRBD1 matching over 9 bases. From germline, CDR1 is LNHDA and CDR2 SQIVND (reference sequence). After removal of 1 base from V and 7 bases from J, the junction contained 4 bases not matched to a gene. The CDR3 consists of 15 residues. CDR3 loop: CASSIGGTGSEKLFF. Written as DNA, the CDR3 is TGTGCCAGTAGTATAGGTGGGACAGGGAGTGAAAAACTGTTTTTT.

The rearrangement joins TRBV10-3 to TRBJ2-5; 12 positions agree with TRBD2. The V and J ends lost 0 bases and 7 bases, in that order; junction bases with no gene match: 6. The germline V gene encodes CDR1 ENHRY and CDR2 SYGVKD. This CDR3 region has 16 residues. Here the CDR3 reads CAISESESSGRGTQYF. The CDR3 nucleotides are TGTGCCATCAGTGAGTCCGAGTCTAGCGGGAGGGGGACCCAGTACTTC.

The chain uses TRBV3-1 (or the pseudogene TRBV3-2) and TRBJ2-7; possibly TRBD2 for D (5 bases). The V end was cut by 3 bases, the J end by 5 bases, with 17 bases between. This CDR3 contains 15 residues. Germline CDR1 and CDR2: LGHDT and YNNKEL (reference sequence). For the CDR3, the DNA is TGTGCCAGCAGCCAGGAGGTAGTTCCGGTGGACGAGCAGTACTTC. Its protein product is CASSQEVVPVDEQYF.

This rearrangement joins TRBV9 to TRBJ2-5; TRBD2 aligns across 12 bases. The CDR3 has 16 residues. Germline V lookup: CDR1 SGDLS, CDR2 YYNGEE. With V trimmed by 3 bases and J by 5 bases, 8 bases remained unmatched. The CDR3 protein is CASSASRLAGEETQYF. For the CDR3, the DNA is TGTGCCAGCAGCGCTTCCCGACTAGCGGGGGAGGAGACCCAGTACTTC.